This T cell receptor beta chain emerged from a study of beta chain features in type 1 diabetes. Study-level results: A closer apparent resemblance between naive, central memory and Treg TCRB repertoires was seen in patients than in healthy donors. Among patients with Type 1 diabetes, TCRB CDR3s were moderately but significantly shorter in every one of the four CD4+ subsets. At VDJ recombination sites, type 1 diabetes patients had fewer insertions and more deleted nucleotides.

V was cut by 7 bases and J by 4 bases, with 9 bases left in between. This CDR3 is built from 11 residues. The V gene's germline CDR1 is SQVTM and CDR2 ANQGSEA. Expressed TCRB transcripts were sequenced because the isolated RNA had all been reverse transcribed beforehand. The average output of naive, central memory and regulatory T cell samples was around 3.5 million reads. The data were produced by immunoSEQ multiplex PCR, yet TCRdb's version contains in-frame clones alone and is incomplete. The sample holds some 270,000 clones, approximately 11% seen once. About this clone: Its antigen is still unknown.

The clonotype comes from a man aged 25 to 40 with type 1 diabetes. What was sequenced was naive CD4+ T cells from blood. J is TRBJ2-3 and V is TRBV29-1, with D unclear. For the CDR3, the DNA is TGCAGCGCCGATAGATCAGATACGCAGTATTTT. This translates into CSADRSDTQYF.